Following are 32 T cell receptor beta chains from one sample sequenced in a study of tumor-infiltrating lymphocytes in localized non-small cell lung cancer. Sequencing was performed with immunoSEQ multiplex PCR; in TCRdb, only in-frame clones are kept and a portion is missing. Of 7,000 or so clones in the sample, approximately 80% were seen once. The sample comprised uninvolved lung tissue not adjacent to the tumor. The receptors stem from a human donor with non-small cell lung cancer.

This CDR3 is CASSYGDGELFF. Written as DNA, the CDR3 is TGTGCCAGCAGTTACGGTGACGGGGAGCTGTTTTTT. V is TRBV6-5 and J is TRBJ2-2; no reliable D call. There are 12 residues in the CDR3. Trimming stripped 2 bases from V and 7 bases from J, with 5 bases between. CDR1 and CDR2 from the germline V gene are MNHEY and SVGAGI.

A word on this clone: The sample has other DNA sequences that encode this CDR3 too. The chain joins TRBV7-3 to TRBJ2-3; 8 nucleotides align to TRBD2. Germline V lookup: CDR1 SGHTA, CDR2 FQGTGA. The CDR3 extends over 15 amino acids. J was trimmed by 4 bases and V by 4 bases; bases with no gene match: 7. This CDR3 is CASSSSGRRADTQYF. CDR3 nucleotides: TGTGCCAGCAGCTCCAGCGGGAGAAGGGCAGATACGCAGTATTTT.

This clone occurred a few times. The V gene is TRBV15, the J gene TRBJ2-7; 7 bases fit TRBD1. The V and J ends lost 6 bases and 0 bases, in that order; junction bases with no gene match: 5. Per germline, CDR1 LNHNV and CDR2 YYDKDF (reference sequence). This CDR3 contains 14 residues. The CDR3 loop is CATRAAGGSYEQYF. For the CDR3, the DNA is TGTGCCACCAGGGCTGCAGGGGGCTCCTACGAGCAGTACTTC.

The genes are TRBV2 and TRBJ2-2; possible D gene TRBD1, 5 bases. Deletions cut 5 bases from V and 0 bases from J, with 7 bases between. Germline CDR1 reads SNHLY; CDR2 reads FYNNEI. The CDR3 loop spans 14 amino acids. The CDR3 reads CASSYRPNTGELFF. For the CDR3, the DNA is TGTGCCAGCAGTTACAGGCCGAACACCGGGGAGCTGTTTTTT.

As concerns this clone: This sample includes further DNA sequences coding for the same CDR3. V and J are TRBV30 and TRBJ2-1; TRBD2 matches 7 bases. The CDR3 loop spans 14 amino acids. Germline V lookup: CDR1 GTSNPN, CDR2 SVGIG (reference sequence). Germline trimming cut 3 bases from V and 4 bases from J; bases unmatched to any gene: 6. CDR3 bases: TGTGCCTGGAGCGTGGGGGGGTCTTACAATGAGCAGTTCTTC. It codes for CAWSVGGSYNEQFF.

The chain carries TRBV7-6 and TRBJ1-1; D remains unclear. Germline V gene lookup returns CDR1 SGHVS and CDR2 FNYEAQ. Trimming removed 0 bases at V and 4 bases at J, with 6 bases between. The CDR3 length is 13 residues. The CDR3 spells CASSLAQGTEAFF. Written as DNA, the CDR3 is TGTGCCAGCAGCTTAGCGCAAGGCACTGAAGCTTTCTTT.

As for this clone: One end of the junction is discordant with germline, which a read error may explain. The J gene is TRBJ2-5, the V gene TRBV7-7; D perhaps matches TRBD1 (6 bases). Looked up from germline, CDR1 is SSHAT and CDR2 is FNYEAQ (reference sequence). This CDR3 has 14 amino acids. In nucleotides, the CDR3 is TGTGCTAGCAGCTTACGGCAGGGGTATTTGACCCAGTACTTC. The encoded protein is CASSLRQGYLTQYF.

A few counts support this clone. CDR3 bases: TGTGCCAGCAGCTTCGACAGGGAGACTGAAGCTTTCTTT. Protein: CASSFDRETEAFF. The chain combines TRBV7-3 with TRBJ1-1, with 7 bases lining up with TRBD1. This CDR3 contains 13 residues. After removal of 3 bases from V and 5 bases from J, the junction contained 3 bases not matched to a gene. Germline CDR1 SGHTA, CDR2 FQGTGA.

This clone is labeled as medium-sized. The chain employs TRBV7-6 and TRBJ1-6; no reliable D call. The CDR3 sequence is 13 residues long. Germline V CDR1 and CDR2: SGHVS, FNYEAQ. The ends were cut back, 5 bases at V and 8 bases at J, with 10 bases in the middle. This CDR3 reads CASSPATYSPLHF. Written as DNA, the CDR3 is TGTGCCAGCAGCCCCGCAACATATTCACCCCTCCACTTT. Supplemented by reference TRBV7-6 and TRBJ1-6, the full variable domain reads GAGVSQSPRYKVTKRGQDVALRCDPISGHVSLYWYRQALGQGPEFLTYFNYEAQQDKSGLPNDRFSAERPEGSISTLTIQRTEQRDSAMYRCASSPATYSPLHFGNGTRLTVT.

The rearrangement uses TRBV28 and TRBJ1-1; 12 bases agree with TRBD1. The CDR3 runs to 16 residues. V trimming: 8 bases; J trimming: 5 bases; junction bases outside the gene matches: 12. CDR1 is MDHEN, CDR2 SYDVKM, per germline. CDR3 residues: CASRPGDRGLRTEAFF. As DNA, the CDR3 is TGTGCCAGCCGCCCCGGGGACAGGGGGCTTCGGACTGAAGCTTTCTTT.

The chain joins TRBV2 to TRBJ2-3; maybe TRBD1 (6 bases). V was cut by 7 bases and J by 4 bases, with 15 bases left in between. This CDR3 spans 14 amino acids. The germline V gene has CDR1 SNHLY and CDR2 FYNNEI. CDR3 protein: CASNPGALSDTQYF. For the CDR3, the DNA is TGTGCCAGCAATCCAGGGGCGTTATCAGATACGCAGTATTTT. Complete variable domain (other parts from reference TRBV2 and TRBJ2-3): EPEVTQTPSHQVTQMGQEVILRCVPISNHLYFYWYRQILGQKVEFLVSFYNNEISEKSEIFDDQFSVERPDGSNFTLKIRSTKLEDSAMYFCASNPGALSDTQYFGPGTRLTVL.

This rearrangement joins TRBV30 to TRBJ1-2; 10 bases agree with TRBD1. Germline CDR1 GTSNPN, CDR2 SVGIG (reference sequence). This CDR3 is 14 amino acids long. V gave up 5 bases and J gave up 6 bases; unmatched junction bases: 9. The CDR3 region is CAWGFTTGGHGYTF. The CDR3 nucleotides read TGTGCCTGGGGCTTCACGACAGGGGGCCATGGCTACACCTTC.

CDR3 bases: TGTGCCAGCAGCTTAATGGGGGCGCGAGGCTACACCTTC. This translates into CASSLMGARGYTF. The rearrangement links TRBV7-2 to TRBJ1-2; possible D gene TRBD1, 6 bases. V was trimmed by 2 bases and J by 8 bases, leaving 12 bases between them. The CDR3 contains 13 residues. In germline, CDR1 is SGHTA, CDR2 FQGNSA.

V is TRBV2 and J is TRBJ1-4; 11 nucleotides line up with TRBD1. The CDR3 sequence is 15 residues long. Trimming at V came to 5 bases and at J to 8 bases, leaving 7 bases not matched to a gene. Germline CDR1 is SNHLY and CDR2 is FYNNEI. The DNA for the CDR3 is TGTGCCAGCAGTTCCTCCGGGACAGGGGGAGAAAAACTGTTTTTT. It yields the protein CASSSSGTGGEKLFF.

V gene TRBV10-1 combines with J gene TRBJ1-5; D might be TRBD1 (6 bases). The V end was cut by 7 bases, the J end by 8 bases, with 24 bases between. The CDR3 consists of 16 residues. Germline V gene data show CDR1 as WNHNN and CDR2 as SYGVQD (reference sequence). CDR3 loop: CASTTIGTKVGEPQHF. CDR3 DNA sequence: TGCGCCAGCACCACGATCGGGACAAAAGTAGGGGAGCCCCAGCATTTT.

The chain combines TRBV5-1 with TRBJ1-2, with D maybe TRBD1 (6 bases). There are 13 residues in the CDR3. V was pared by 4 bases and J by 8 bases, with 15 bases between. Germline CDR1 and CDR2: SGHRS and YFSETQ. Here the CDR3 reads CASSQGQRRGYTF. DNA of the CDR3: TGCGCCAGCAGCCAAGGACAGAGGAGAGGCTACACCTTC.

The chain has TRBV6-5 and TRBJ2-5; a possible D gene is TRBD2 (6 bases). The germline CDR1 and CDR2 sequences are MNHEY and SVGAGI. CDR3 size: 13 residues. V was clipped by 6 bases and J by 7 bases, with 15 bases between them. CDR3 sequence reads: CASSTTGGRTQYF. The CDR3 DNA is TGTGCCAGCAGCACCACCGGGGGTAGGACCCAGTACTTC.

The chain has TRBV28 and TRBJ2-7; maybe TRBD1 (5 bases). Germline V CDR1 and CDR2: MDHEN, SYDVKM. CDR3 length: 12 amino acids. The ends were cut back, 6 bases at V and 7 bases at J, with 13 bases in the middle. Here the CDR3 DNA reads TGTGCCAGCAGCCCAGACAGTGAAGAGCAGTACTTC. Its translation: CASSPDSEEQYF.

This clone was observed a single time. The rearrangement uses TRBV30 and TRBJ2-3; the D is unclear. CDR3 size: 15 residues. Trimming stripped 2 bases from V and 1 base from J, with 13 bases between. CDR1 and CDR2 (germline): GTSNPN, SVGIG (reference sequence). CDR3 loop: CAWSSLSPGTDTQYF. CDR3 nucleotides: TGTGCCTGGAGTAGTCTCTCCCCTGGCACAGATACGCAGTATTTT.

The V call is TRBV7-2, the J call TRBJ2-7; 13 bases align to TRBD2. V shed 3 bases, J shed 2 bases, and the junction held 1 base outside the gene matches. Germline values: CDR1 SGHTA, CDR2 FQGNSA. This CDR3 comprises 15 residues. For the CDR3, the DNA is TGTGCCAGCAGCTTCACTAGCGGGGGGGCCTACGAGCAGTACTTC. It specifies CASSFTSGGAYEQYF.

The CDR3 coding sequence is TGTGCTACGGGGCGGACTAGTAAAGAGACCCAGTACTTC. Translating gives CATGRTSKETQYF. The chain couples TRBV7-2 to TRBJ2-5, with 7 bases matching TRBD2. The germline gives CDR1 SGHTA, CDR2 FQGNSA. This CDR3 comprises 13 residues.

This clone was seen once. DNA for the CDR3: TGTGCCAGCAGCTCCCCTAGCGGGGGGGTCGGGCCCCAGTACTTC. Its translation is CASSSPSGGVGPQYF. The chain joins TRBV7-2 to TRBJ2-5, with 12 bases matching TRBD2. J gave up 9 bases and V 4 bases, and 9 bases lay outside the gene matches. Looked up from germline, CDR1 is SGHTA and CDR2 is FQGNSA. CDR3 length: 15 residues.

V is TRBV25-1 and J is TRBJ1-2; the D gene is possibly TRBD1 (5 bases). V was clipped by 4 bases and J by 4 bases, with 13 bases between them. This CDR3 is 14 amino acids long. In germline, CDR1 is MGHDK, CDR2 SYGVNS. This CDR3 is CASSGRTSVYGYTF. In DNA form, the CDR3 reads TGTGCCAGCAGTGGGCGGACAAGTGTCTATGGCTACACCTTC.

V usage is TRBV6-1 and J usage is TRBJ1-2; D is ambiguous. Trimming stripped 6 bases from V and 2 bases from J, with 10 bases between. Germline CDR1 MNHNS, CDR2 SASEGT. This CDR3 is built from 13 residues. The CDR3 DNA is TGTGCCAGCAGCGACACAGTAAACTATGGCTACACCTTC. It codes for CASSDTVNYGYTF.

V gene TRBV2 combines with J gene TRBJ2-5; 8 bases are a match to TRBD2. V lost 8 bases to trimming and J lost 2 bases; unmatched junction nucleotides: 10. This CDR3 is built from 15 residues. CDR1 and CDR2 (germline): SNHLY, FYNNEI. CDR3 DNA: TGTGCCAGCGGGGGACCGGGGGGGTATCAAGAGACCCAGTACTTC. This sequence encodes CASGGPGGYQETQYF.

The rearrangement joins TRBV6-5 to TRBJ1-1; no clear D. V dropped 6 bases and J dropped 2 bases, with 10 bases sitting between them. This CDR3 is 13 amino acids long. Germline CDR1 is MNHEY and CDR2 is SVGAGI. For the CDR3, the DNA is TGTGCCAGCAGCGTACTGGGAAACACTGAAGCTTTCTTT. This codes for CASSVLGNTEAFF.

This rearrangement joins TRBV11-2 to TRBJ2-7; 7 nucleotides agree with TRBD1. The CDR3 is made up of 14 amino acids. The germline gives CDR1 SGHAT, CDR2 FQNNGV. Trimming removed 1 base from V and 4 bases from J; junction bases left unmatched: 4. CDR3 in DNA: TGTGCCAGCAGCTTAGTATTGACAGGGTACGAGCAGTACTTC. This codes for CASSLVLTGYEQYF.

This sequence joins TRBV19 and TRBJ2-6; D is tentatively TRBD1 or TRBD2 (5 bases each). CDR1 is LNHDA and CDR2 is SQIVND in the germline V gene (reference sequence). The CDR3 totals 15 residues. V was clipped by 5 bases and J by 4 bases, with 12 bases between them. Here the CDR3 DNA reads TGTGCCAGTAGTCACGGGACGGCCGGGGCCAACGTCCTGACTTTC. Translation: CASSHGTAGANVLTF.

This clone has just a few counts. CDR3 amino acids: CASSPTDVTGELFF. The CDR3 DNA is TGTGCCAGCAGCCCTACTGATGTCACCGGGGAGCTGTTTTTT. The gene calls are TRBV9 and TRBJ2-2; no clear D gene. The length of the CDR3 is 14 residues. V shed 4 bases and J shed 4 bases, with 11 bases lying between them. Germline CDR1 and CDR2: SGDLS and YYNGEE.

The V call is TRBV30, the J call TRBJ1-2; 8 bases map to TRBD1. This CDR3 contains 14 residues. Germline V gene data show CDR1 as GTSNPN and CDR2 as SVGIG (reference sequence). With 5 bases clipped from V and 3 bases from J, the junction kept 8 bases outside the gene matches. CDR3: CAWENRGGYYGYTF. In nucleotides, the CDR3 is TGTGCCTGGGAGAACAGGGGGGGCTACTATGGCTACACCTTC.

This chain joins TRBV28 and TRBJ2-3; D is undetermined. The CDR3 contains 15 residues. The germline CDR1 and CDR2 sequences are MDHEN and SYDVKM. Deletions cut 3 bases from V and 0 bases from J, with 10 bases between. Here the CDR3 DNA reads TGTGCCAGCAGTTTTGGGGATCTAAGCACAGATACGCAGTATTTT. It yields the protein CASSFGDLSTDTQYF.

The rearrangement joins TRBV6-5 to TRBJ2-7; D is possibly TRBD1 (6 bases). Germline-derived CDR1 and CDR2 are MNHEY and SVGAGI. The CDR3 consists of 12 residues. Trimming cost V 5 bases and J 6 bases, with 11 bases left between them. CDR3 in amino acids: CASSERQAEQYF. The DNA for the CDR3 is TGTGCCAGCAGTGAGCGACAGGCCGAGCAGTACTTC.